This TCR beta chain was obtained from a study of blood T cell repertoires in COVID-19. Study overall: The cDNA or gDNA used as material had been derived from T cells, B-cell-depleted T cells, or PBMCs.

Authors' processing steps: Reference gene primer amplification gave nucleated cell count estimates. Profiled with immunoSEQ multiplex PCR; TCRdb holds only in-frame clones, not every one. Clone size and V and J calls were adopted from that table, with D and trimming inferred from the DNA. This table holds about 120,000 clones, 90% found once. Germline trimming cut 8 bases from V and 5 bases from J; bases unmatched to any gene: 8. CDR3 size: 14 residues. The V gene's germline CDR1 is SNHLY and CDR2 FYNNEI. The rearrangement joins TRBV2 to TRBJ2-7, with TRBD2 matching 11 bases. Sequences were obtained from peripheral blood. The origin of this receptor is a human donor with active COVID-19. The donor label of this sample is uncertain. The CDR3 sequence: CASEQTSGVNEQYF. CDR3 nucleotide sequence: TGTGCCAGCGAACAGACTAGCGGGGTAAACGAGCAGTACTTC.